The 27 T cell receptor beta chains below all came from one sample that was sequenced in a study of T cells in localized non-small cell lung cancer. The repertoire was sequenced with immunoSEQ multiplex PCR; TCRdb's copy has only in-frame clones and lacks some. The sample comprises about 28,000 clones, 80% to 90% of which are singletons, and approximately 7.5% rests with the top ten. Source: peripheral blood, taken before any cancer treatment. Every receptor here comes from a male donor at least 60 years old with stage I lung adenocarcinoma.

CDR3 loop: CASSVSDYGYTF. The CDR3 DNA reads TGTGCCAGCAGTGTCAGCGACTATGGCTACACCTTC. The V call is TRBV6-6, the J call TRBJ1-2, with no clear D. V was cut by 5 bases and J by 3 bases, with 7 bases left in between. Germline V gene data show CDR1 as MNHNY and CDR2 as SVGAGI (reference sequence). The CDR3 loop spans 12 amino acids.

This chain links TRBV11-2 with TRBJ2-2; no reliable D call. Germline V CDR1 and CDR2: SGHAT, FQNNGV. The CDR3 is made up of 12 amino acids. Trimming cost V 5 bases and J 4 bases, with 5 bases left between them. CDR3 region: CASSTSTGELFF. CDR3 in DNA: TGTGCCAGCAGCACAAGCACCGGGGAGCTGTTTTTT.

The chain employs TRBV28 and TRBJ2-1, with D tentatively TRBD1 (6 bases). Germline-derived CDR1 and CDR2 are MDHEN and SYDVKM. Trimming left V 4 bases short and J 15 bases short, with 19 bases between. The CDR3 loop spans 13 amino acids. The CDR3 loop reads CASSSGMDSTWFF. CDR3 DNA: TGTGCCAGCAGTTCTGGAATGGACAGTACATGGTTCTTC.

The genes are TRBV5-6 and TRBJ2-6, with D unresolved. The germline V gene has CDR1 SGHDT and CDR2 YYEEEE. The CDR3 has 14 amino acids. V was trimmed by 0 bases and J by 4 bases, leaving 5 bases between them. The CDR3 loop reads CASSLGAGANVLTF. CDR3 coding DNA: TGTGCCAGCAGCTTGGGGGCAGGGGCCAACGTCCTGACTTTC.

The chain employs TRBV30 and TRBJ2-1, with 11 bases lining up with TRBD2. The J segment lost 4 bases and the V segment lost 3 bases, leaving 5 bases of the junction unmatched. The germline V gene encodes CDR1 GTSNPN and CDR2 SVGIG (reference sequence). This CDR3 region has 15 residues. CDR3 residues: CAWSLGLADYNEQFF. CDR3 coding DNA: TGTGCCTGGAGCCTGGGACTAGCGGATTACAATGAGCAGTTCTTC. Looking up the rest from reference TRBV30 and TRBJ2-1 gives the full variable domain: SQTIHQWPATLVQPVGSPLSLECTVEGTSNPNLYWYRQAAGRGLQLLFYSVGIGQISSEVPQNLSASRPQDRQFILSSKKLLLSDSGFYLCAWSLGLADYNEQFFGPGTRLTVL.

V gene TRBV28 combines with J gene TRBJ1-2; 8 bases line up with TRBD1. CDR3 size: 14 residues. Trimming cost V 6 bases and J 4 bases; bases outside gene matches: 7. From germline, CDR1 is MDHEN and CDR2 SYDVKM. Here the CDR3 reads CASSAAGQVYGYTF. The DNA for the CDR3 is TGTGCCAGCAGCGCGGCGGGACAGGTCTATGGCTACACCTTC.

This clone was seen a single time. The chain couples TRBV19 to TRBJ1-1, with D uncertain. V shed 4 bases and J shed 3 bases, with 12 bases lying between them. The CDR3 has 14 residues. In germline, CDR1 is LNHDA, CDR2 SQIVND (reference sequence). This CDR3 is CASSTERSYTEAFF. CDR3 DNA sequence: TGTGCCAGTAGTACCGAACGCAGCTACACTGAAGCTTTCTTT.

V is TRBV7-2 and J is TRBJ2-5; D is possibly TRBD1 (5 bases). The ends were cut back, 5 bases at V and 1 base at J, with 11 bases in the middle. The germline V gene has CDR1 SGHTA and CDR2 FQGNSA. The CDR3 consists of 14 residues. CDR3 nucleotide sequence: TGTGCCAGCAGCGCCCAGGGTCCCCAAGAGACCCAGTACTTC. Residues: CASSAQGPQETQYF.

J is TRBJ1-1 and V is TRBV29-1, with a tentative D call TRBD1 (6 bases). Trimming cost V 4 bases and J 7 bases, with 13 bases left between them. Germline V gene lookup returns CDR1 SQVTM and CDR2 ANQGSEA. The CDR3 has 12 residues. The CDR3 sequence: CSVVGGLVEAFF. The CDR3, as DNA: TGCAGCGTTGTCGGGGGGCTAGTTGAAGCTTTCTTT.

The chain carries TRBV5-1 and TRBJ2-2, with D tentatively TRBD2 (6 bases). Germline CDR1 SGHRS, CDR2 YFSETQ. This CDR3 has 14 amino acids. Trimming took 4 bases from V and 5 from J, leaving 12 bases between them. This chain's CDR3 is CASSQGGVTGELFF. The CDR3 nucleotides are TGCGCCAGCAGCCAGGGCGGGGTGACCGGGGAGCTGTTTTTT.

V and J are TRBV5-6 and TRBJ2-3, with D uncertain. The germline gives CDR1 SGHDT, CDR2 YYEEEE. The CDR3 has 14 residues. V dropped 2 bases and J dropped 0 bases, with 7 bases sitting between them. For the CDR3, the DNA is TGTGCCAGCAGCTTACAGTCTAGCACAGATACGCAGTATTTT. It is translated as CASSLQSSTDTQYF.

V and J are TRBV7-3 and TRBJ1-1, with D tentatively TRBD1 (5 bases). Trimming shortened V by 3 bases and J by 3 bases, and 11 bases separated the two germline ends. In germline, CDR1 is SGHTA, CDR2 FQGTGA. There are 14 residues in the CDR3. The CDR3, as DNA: TGTGCCAGCAGCTTTAATCGGGGGGACACTGAAGCTTTCTTT. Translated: CASSFNRGDTEAFF.

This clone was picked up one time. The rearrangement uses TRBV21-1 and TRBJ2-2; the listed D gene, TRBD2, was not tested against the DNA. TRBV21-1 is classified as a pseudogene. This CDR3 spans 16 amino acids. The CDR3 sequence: CASSKARGSHTGELFF. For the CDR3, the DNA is TGTGCCAGCAGCAAAGCTAGAGGCAGCCACACCGGGGAGCTGTTTTTT.

The DNA of the CDR3 is TGTGCCAGCAGTCGACAGGGCGGTGGCTACACCTTC. Its protein is CASSRQGGGYTF. The chain has TRBV2 and TRBJ1-2; 7 positions match TRBD1. The germline gives CDR1 SNHLY, CDR2 FYNNEI. Trimming removed 5 bases from V and 7 bases from J; junction bases left unmatched: 4. The CDR3 is 12 residues long.

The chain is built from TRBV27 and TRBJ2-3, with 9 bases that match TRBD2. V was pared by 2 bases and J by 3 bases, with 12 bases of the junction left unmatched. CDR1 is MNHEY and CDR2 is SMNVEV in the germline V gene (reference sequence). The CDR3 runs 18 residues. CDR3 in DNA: TGTGCCAGCAGTTTAACGGGGCGGGGGGGCCTAAAGACAGATACGCAGTATTTT. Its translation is CASSLTGRGGLKTDTQYF.

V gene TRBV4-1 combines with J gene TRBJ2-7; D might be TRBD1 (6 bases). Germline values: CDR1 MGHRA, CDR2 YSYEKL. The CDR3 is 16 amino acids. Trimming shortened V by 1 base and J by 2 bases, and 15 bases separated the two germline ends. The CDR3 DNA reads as TGCGCCAGCAGCCAAGGGTCCGACAGGATAACCTACGAGCAGTACTTC. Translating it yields CASSQGSDRITYEQYF.

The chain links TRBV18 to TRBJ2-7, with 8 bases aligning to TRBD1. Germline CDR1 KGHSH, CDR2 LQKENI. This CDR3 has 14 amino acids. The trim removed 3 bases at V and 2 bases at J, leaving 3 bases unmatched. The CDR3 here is CASSPQGAAYEQYF. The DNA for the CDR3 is TGTGCCAGCTCACCGCAGGGGGCGGCCTACGAGCAGTACTTC.

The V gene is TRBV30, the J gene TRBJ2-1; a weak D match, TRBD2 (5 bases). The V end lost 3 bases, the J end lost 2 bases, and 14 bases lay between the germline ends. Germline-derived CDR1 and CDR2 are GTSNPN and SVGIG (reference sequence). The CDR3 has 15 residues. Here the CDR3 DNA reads TGTGCCTGGAGCATCCCCAGCGGTACCTACAATGAGCAGTTCTTC. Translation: CAWSIPSGTYNEQFF.

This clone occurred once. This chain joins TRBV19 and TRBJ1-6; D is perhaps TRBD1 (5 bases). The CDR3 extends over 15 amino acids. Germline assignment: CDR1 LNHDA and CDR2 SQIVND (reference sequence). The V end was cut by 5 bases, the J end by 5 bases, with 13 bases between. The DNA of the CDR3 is TGTGCCAGTAGTCTCCGGGCCAGGGATAATTCACCCCTCCACTTT. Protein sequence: CASSLRARDNSPLHF. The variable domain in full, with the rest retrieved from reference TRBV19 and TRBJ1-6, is DGGITQSPKYLFRKEGQNVTLSCEQNLNHDAMYWYRQDPGQGLRLIYYSQIVNDFQKGDIAEGYSVSREKKESFPLTVTSAQKNPTAFYLCASSLRARDNSPLHFGNGTRLTVT.

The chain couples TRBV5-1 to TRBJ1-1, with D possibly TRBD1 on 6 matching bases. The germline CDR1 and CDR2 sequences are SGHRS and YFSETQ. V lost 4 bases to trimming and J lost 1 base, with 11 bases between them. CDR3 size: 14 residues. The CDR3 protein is CASSTQTGNTEAFF. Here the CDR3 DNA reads TGCGCCAGCAGCACCCAGACAGGGAACACTGAAGCTTTCTTT.

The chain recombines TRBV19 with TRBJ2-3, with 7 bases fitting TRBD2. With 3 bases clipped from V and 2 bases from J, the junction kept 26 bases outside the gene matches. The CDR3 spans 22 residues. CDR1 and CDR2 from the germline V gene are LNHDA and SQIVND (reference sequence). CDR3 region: CASSIDPSGTTVRTLSTDTQYF. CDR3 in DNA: TGTGCCAGTAGTATCGACCCATCCGGGACTACCGTCCGGACCCTTTCCACAGATACGCAGTATTTT.

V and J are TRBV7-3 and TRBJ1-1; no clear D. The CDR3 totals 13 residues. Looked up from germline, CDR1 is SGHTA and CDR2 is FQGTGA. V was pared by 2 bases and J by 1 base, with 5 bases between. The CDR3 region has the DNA TGTGCCAGCAGCTTAGAACAGAACACTGAAGCTTTCTTT. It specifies CASSLEQNTEAFF.

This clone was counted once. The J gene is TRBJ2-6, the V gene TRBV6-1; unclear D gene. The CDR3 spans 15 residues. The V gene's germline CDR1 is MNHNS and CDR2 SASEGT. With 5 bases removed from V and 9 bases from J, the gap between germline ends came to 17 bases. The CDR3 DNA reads TGTGCCAGCAGTTCCCCGACGGACCTCAGCAACGTCCTGACTTTC. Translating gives CASSSPTDLSNVLTF.

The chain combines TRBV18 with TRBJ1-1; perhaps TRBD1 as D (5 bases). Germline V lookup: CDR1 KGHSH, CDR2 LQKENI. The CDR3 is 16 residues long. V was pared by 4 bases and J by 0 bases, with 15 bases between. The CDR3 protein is CASSLRDPAMNTEAFF. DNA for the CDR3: TGTGCCAGCTCACTGAGGGACCCAGCCATGAACACTGAAGCTTTCTTT.

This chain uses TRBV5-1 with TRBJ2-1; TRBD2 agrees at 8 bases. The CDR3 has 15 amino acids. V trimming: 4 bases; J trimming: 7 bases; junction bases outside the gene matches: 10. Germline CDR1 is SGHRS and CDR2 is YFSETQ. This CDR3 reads CASSSGGDHVNEQFF. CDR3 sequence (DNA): TGCGCCAGCAGCAGCGGGGGCGATCATGTGAATGAGCAGTTCTTC.

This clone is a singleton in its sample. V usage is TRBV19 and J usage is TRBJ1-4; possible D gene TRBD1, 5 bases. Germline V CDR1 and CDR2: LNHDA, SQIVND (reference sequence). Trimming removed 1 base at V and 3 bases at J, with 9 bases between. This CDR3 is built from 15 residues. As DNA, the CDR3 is TGTGCCAGTAGTATAGCGGGGACGGCTAATGAAAAACTGTTTTTT. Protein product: CASSIAGTANEKLFF.

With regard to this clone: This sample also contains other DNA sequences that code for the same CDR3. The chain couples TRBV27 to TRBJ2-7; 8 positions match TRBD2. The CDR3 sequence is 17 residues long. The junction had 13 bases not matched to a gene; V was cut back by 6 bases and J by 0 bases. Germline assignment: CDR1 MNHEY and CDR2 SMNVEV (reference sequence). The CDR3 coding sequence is TGTGCCAGCAGCCGATCCCCCGCGGGGGGTCACTCCTACGAGCAGTACTTC. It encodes CASSRSPAGGHSYEQYF.